The rows below give T cell receptor beta chains drawn from one sample of a study of T cells in Graves' hyperthyroidism and ophthalmopathy. TCRdb re-called the multiplex PCR reads through MiXCR, storing one row per CDR3 protein. The sample lists fewer than 900,000 distinct CDR3 sequences, about 16% occurring once. Sequenced material: blood. These TCRs come from a man younger than 35 with Graves' hyperthyroidism. CDR3s include the opening cysteine and the closing phenylalanine or tryptophan. A D gene is named only where the DNA matches it firmly. Expanded clones are given a class, and other clones once, few, many or no size at all.

NA	TRBV18	many	TRBJ2-1	TGTGCCAGCTCACCCACCAGGGTATCCTACAATGAGCAGTTCTTC	CASSPTRVSYNEQFF
TRBD2	TRBV9	NA	TRBJ2-2	TGTGCCAGCAGGGGCGGGACTAGCGGTCTCACCGGGGAGCTGTTTTTT	CASRGGTSGLTGELFF
TRBD1	TRBV4-1	many	TRBJ2-7	TGCGCCAGCAGCGGTGGACAGGGGACCTTTACTTCCTACGAGCAGTACTTC	CASSGGQGTFTSYEQYF
TRBD2	TRBV18	many	TRBJ2-1	TGTGCCAGCTCACCACGGGCCGGGAGGGCGAATGAGCAGTTCTTC	CASSPRAGRANEQFF
NA	TRBV18	NA	TRBJ2-7	TGTGCCAGCTCACCCCAGACTCTCTCCTACGTGCAGTACTTC	CASSPQTLSYVQYF
NA	TRBV5-1	few	TRBJ1-3	TGCGCCAGCAGCTTGGGGTCAGCAGGGGTAATAGGAAACACCATATATTTT	CASSLGSAGVIGNTIYF
TRBD1	TRBV6-2/TRBV6-3	NA	TRBJ1-3	TGTGCCAGCAGTGCCGTGACAGGGTCCGGAAACACCATATATTTT	CASSAVTGSGNTIYF
NA	TRBV11-2	many	TRBJ2-5	TGTGCCAGCAGCTTAGGGGGGGCGCTTGGGGAGACCCAGTACTTC	CASSLGGALGETQYF
NA	TRBV20-1	many	TRBJ2-1	TGCAGTGCTACCGTACAGGGAGTTGAGCAGTTCTTC	CSATVQGVEQFF
NA	TRBV28	NA	TRBJ1-6	TGTGCCAGCAGTCTCAGGGACTATAATTCACCCCTCCACTTT	CASSLRDYNSPLHF
NA	TRBV30	many	TRBJ1-5	TGTGCCTGGAGTGTAGGCGGGAGTGCCAATCAGCCCCAGCATTTT	CAWSVGGSANQPQHF
NA	TRBV19	NA	TRBJ2-3	TGTGCCAGTAACCCCGCCGGGACGAACACAGATACGCAGTATTTT	CASNPAGTNTDTQYF
NA	TRBV29-1	few	TRBJ2-6	TGCAGCGTACCTTCAATCTCTGGGGCCAACGTCCTGACTTTC	CSVPSISGANVLTF
TRBD1	TRBV29-1	NA	TRBJ2-1	TGCAGCGTTGAAGGTGTGACAGGGGCCTACAATGAGCAGTCCTTC	CSVEGVTGAYNEQSF
NA	TRBV12-3/TRBV12-4	NA	TRBJ2-1	TGTGCCAGCAGTTTAGGGTGGGACGGGTATGACAATGAGCAGTTCTTC	CASSLGWDGYDNEQFF
NA	TRBV28	many	TRBJ2-1	TGTGCCAGCCGCGATAGCTGGCCCCCAGGTAATGAGCAGTTCTTC	CASRDSWPPGNEQFF
NA	TRBV12-3/TRBV12-4	NA	TRBJ2-2	TGTGCCAGCAGTCCTTTCACCGGGGAGCTGTTTTTT	CASSPFTGELFF
NA	TRBV7-2	few	TRBJ2-2	TGTGCCAGCAGCTTAAAACAGGGACTCACCGGGGAGCTGTTTTTT	CASSLKQGLTGELFF
TRBD2	TRBV7-9	few	TRBJ2-5	TGTGCCAGCAGCTACCCCCTAGCTGGTGCGGGAGAGGCCCAGTACTTC	CASSYPLAGAGEAQYF
TRBD2	TRBV6-2/TRBV6-3	few	TRBJ2-1	TGTGCCAGCAGTTACGGCGGGAGGGCCGCCTACAATGAGCAGTTCTTC	CASSYGGRAAYNEQFF
NA	TRBV30	NA	TRBJ2-3	TGTGCCTGGGACCCTAGCACAGATACGCAGTATTTT	CAWDPSTDTQYF
NA	TRBV30	many	TRBJ1-5	TGTGCCTGGAGTGAGGGACCCAATCAGCCCCAGCATTTT	CAWSEGPNQPQHF
TRBD2	TRBV14	NA	TRBJ2-7	TGTGCCACCCCTACCCCCAGGAGACTAGCATATCACGAGCAGTACTTC	CATPTPRRLAYHEQYF
NA	TRBV6-1	NA	TRBJ1-6	TGTGCCAGCAGTGATAAGCCTCAGGCCGGCTCCTTGAGCTCCTATAATTCACCCCTCCACTTT	CASSDKPQAGSLSSYNSPLHF
NA	TRBV7-9	few	TRBJ2-7	TGTGCCAGCAGCTTTGCGGTTAGCTCCTACGAGCAGTACTTC	CASSFAVSSYEQYF
TRBD1	TRBV9	NA	TRBJ1-2	TGTGCCAGCGAGACGGGGACAGGGGAATATGGCTACACCTTC	CASETGTGEYGYTF
NA	TRBV3-2	many	TRBJ2-6	TGTGCCAGCATTGGGCCCGGGGCCAACGTCCTGACTTTC	CASIGPGANVLTF
NA	TRBV11-3	NA	TRBJ2-2	TGTGCCAGCAGCCAGACTGAAAGGACCGGGGAGCTGTTTTTT	CASSQTERTGELFF
NA	TRBV29-1	NA	TRBJ1-1	TGCAGCGTTGGCCACCTGGGACGGCAGGAGGTCACTGAAGCTTTCTTT	CSVGHLGRQEVTEAFF
TRBD2	TRBV7-3	many	TRBJ2-3	TGTGCCAGCAGCTTAACGGGTAGCGGGGGAAGCACAGATACGCAGTATTTT	CASSLTGSGGSTDTQYF
TRBD2	TRBV2	NA	TRBJ2-5	TGTGCCAGCAGTTTAACAGGACTAGCGGGAGAAGAGACCCAGTACTTC	CASSLTGLAGEETQYF
TRBD2	TRBV12-3/TRBV12-4	few	TRBJ2-7	TGTGCCAGCGCCCCAGCGGGAGGGCTAGAGCAGTACTTC	CASAPAGGLEQYF